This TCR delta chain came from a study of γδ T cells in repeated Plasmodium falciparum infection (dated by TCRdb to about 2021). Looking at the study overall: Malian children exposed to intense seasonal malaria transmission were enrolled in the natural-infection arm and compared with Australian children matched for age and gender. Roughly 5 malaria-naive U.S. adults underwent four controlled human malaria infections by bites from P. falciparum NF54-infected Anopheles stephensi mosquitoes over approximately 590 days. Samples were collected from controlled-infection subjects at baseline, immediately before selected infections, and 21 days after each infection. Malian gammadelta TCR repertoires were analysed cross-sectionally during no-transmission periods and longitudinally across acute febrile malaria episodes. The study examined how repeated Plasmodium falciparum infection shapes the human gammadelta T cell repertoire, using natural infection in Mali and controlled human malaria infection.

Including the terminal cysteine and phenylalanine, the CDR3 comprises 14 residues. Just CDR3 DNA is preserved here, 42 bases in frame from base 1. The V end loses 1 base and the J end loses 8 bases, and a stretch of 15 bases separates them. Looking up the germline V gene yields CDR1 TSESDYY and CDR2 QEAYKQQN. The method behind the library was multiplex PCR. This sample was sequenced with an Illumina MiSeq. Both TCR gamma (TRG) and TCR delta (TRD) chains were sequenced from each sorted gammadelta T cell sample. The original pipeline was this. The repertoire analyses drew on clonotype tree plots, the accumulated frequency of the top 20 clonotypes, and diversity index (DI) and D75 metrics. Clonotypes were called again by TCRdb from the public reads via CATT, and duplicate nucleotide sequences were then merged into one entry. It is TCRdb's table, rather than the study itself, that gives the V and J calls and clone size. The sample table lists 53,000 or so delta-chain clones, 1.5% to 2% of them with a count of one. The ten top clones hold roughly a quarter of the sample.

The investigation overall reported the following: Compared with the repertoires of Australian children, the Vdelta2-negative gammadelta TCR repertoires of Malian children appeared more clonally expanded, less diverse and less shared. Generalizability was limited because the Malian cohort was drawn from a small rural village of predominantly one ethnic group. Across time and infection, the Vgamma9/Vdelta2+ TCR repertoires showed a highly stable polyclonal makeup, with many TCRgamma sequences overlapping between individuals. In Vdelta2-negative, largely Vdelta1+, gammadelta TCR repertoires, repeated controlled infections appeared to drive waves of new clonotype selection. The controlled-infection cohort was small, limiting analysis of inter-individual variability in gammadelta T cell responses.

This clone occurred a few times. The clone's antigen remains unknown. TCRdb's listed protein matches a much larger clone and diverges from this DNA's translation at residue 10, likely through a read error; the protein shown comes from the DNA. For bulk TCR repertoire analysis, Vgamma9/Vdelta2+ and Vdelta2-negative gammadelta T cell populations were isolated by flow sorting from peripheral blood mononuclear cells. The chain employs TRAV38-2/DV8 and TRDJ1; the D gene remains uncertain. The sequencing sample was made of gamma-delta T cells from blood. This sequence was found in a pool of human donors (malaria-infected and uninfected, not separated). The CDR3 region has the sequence CAYRSPYLRAKLIF. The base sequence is TGTGCTTATAGGAGCCCGTATCTCAGGGCGAAACTCATCTTT.